The next 4 T cell receptor beta chains were all read from a single sample in a study of OX40 agonist ivuxolimab in advanced cancers. The method was immunoSEQ multiplex PCR; TCRdb's version includes in-frame clones alone and lacks a portion of them. The data hold approximately 80,000 clones, with more than 80% observed a single time. Sequencing was performed on CD4+ or CD8+ T cells sorted from blood, taken in a trial of the OX40 agonist ivuxolimab. The receptor source for this set is an adult with an advanced solid tumor such as melanoma, head and neck, liver or kidney cancer.

This chain links TRBV6-5 with TRBJ1-5, with D uncertain. Trimming removed 6 bases at V and 2 bases at J, with 14 bases between. This CDR3 is built from 15 residues. CDR1 MNHEY and CDR2 SVGAGI come from the germline V gene. As DNA, the CDR3 is TGTGCCAGCAGAATCCTGGGCGGGGGCAATCAGCCCCAGCATTTT. It specifies CASRILGGGNQPQHF.

The V gene is TRBV6-5, the J gene TRBJ2-1, with D possibly TRBD2 on 5 matching bases. Germline V CDR1 and CDR2: MNHEY, SVGAGI. CDR3 size: 13 residues. The ends were cut back, 6 bases at V and 7 bases at J, with 13 bases in the middle. The CDR3 DNA is TGTGCCAGCAGGACTGACGGGAATAATGAGCAGTTCTTC. It specifies CASRTDGNNEQFF.

To note about this clone: At one boundary the junction diverges from the germline segment, which might be a read error. V usage is TRBV4-1 and J usage is TRBJ1-3; D unresolved. Germline V gene data show CDR1 as MGHRA and CDR2 as YSYEKL. This CDR3 region has 19 residues. This chain's CDR3 is CASSRNSIYGNPIGDTIYF. The CDR3 nucleotides read TGCGCCAGCAGCCGCAATAGTATTTACGGGAATCCCATTGGAGACACCATATATTTT.

This sequence joins TRBV10-3 and TRBJ2-1; unclear D gene. V lost 6 bases to trimming and J lost 4 bases, with 16 bases between them. This CDR3 region has 15 residues. The germline CDR1 and CDR2 sequences are ENHRY and SYGVKD. CDR3 sequence: CAISPNRFLYNEQFF. The DNA for the CDR3 is TGTGCCATCAGCCCGAATAGGTTCCTATACAATGAGCAGTTCTTC.